The entry that follows covers one T cell receptor beta chain sequence. Antigen: not known. This entry belongs to a study of cytomegalovirus exposure and HLA in healthy donors. At the level of the study: Assignment to the Caucasian-associated ancestry cluster applied to roughly 80% of the approximately 360 genotyped donors.

Use of 60 Vbeta and 13 Jbeta primers characterized the PCR. Here immunoSEQ multiplex PCR was the method, and the copy in TCRdb shows in-frame clones only, minus some. The table shows around 25,000 clones, with 75% to 85% occurring only once. General study results and limits: Whilst most TCR sequences proved rare, a subset of public TCRs occurred across many donors. Immune exposure information available was restricted to CMV serostatus.

The V and J ends lost 5 bases and 0 bases, in that order; junction bases with no gene match: 19. CDR3 length: 19 residues. Germline CDR1 reads SGHAT; CDR2 reads FQNNGV. The sequence was obtained from a male donor in good health and CMV-seronegative. This chain joins TRBV11-2 and TRBJ2-7; 7 positions match TRBD2. The source material was PBMCs. CDR3 sequence (DNA): TGTGCCAGCAGCCCGATTAGGAGAGAAAGGCGGGAGAGCTCCTACGAGCAGTACTTC. Protein product: CASSPIRRERRESSYEQYF.